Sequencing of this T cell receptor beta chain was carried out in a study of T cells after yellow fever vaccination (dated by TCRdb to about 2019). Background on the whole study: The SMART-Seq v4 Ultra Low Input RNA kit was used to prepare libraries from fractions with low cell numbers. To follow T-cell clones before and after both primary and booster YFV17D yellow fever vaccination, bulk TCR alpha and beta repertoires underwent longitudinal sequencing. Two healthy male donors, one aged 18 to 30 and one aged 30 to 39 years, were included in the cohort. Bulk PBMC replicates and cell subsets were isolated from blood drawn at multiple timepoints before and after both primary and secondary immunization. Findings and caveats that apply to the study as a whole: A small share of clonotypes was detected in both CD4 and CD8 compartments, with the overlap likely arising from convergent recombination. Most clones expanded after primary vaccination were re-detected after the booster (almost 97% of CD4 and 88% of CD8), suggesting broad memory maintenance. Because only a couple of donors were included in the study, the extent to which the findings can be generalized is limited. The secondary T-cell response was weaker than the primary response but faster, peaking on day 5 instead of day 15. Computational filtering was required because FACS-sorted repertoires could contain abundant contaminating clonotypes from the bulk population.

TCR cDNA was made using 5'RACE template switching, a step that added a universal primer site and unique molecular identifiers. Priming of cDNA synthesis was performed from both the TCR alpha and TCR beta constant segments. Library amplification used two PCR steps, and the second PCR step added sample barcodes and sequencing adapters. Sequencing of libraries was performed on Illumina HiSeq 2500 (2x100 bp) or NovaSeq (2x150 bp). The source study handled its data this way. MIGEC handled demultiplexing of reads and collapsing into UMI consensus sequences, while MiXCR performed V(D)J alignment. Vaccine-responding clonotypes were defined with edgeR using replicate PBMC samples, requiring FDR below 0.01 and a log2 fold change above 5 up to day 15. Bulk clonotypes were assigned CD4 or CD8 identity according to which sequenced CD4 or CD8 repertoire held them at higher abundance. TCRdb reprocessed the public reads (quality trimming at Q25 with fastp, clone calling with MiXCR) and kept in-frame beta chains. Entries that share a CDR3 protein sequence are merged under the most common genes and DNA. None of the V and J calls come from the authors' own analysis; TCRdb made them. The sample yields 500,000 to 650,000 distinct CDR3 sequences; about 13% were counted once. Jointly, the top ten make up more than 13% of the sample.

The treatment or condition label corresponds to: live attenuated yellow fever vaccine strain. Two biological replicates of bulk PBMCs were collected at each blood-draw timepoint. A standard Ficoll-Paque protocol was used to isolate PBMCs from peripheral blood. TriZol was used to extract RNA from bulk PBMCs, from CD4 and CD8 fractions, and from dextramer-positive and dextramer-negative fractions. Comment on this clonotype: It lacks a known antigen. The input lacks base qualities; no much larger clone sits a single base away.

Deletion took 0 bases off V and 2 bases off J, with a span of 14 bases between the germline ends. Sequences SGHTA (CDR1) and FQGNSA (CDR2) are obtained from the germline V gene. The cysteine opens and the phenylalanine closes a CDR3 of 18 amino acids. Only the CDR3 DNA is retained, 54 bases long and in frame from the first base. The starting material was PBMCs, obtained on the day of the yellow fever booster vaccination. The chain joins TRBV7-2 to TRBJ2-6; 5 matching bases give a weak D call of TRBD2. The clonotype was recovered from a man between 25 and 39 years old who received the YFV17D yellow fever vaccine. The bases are TGTGCCAGCAGCTTAGCCTATGCGGGTTCAACTGGGGCCAACGTCCTGACTTTC. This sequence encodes CASSLAYAGSTGANVLTF.